Listed here are 16 T cell receptor beta chains from one sample, sequenced in a study of neurological immune-mediated disorders (dated by TCRdb to 2018 to 2020). Library preparation employed 5' RACE. The listed sequencing device is Illumina HiSeq 2500. Clones were called with MiXCR by TCRdb after fastp trimmed the public reads at Q25, and only in-frame beta chains were retained. Each CDR3 protein gets just one entry, which takes the most common genes and DNA from the rows behind it. Within this sample are 30,000 to 40,000 distinct CDR3 sequences, with about 3.8% of them counted one time only. Jointly, the top ten make up around 2% of the sample. The sequenced material came from PBMCs. These receptor sequences come from a young man with multiple sclerosis.

This clonotype came up many times. The chain couples TRBV3-1 to TRBJ2-7; tentative D call: TRBD1 (5 bases). This CDR3 region has 16 residues. Germline CDR1 is LGHDT and CDR2 is YNNKEL (reference sequence). Deletions cut 0 bases from V and 6 bases from J, with 18 bases between. The CDR3 nucleotides read TGTGCCAGCAGCCAAGATCGGTGGGCAGGGATGGGCGAGCAGTACTTC. Protein: CASSQDRWAGMGEQYF.

This clonotype was counted at least ten times. The chain links TRBV20-1 to TRBJ1-2; D gene uncertain. There are 14 residues in the CDR3. Germline values: CDR1 DFQATT, CDR2 SNEGSKA (reference sequence). The V end lost 2 bases, the J end lost 4 bases, and 14 bases lay between the germline ends. As DNA, the CDR3 is TGCAGTGCTAGAAATGGCGACTTTACCTATGGCTACACCTTC. Amino acid sequence: CSARNGDFTYGYTF.

This clonotype was detected many times. The genes are TRBV10-3 and TRBJ1-2; D is unresolved. With 3 bases removed from V and 0 bases from J, the gap between germline ends came to 5 bases. The CDR3 has 13 residues. The germline V gene has CDR1 ENHRY and CDR2 SYGVKD. Written as DNA, the CDR3 is TGTGCCATCAGTGAAGGAGCTAACTATGGCTACACCTTC. It yields the protein CAISEGANYGYTF.

At least ten counts were recorded for this clonotype. The chain has TRBV29-1 and TRBJ1-1, with 9 positions matching TRBD1. There are 14 residues in the CDR3. Trimming took 2 bases from V and 5 from J; bases not matched to a gene: 6. Germline V gene lookup returns CDR1 SQVTM and CDR2 ANQGSEA. The CDR3 protein is CSVESRTGVTEAFF. CDR3 sequence (DNA): TGCAGCGTTGAATCGAGGACAGGGGTGACTGAAGCTTTCTTT.

The rearrangement uses TRBV6-2 or TRBV6-3 and TRBJ2-2, with no clear D. The CDR3 length is 15 residues. CDR1 is MNHEY, CDR2 SVGEGT, per germline. The V gene lost 7 bases and the J gene lost 6 bases, with 18 bases spanning the gap. The CDR3 coding sequence is TGTGCCAGCAAACCGTACGGACGCGAGGCCGGGGAGCTGTTTTTT. Its translation is CASKPYGREAGELFF.

This clonotype is categorized as medium-sized. The chain joins TRBV10-3 to TRBJ2-4, with TRBD2 matching 8 bases. Trimming at V came to 3 bases and at J to 1 base, leaving 5 bases not matched to a gene. Germline assignment: CDR1 ENHRY and CDR2 SYGVKD. This CDR3 has 16 residues. The CDR3 DNA follows: TGTGCCATCAGTGACTCGGGCGGGGGGGCCAAAAACATTCAGTACTTC. Translating gives CAISDSGGGAKNIQYF.

This clonotype was counted at least ten times. The chain joins TRBV18 to TRBJ2-7, with TRBD2 matching 7 bases. CDR3 length: 14 amino acids. The trim removed 3 bases at V and 5 bases at J, leaving 7 bases unmatched. Germline V CDR1 and CDR2: KGHSH, LQKENI. The CDR3 region has the DNA TGTGCCAGCTCACCTACCGGGACTACCCACGAGCAGTACTTC. It is translated as CASSPTGTTHEQYF.

This chain uses TRBV5-1 with TRBJ2-1; no reliable D call. V was trimmed by 2 bases and J by 5 bases, leaving 17 bases between them. The CDR3 spans 16 residues. Germline V gene lookup returns CDR1 SGHRS and CDR2 YFSETQ. CDR3 bases: TGCGCCAGCAGCTTTGCCCTTTCGGTACGTAACAATGAGCAGTTCTTC. Its protein product is CASSFALSVRNNEQFF.

This clonotype was seen at least ten times. The chain recombines TRBV12-3 or TRBV12-4 with TRBJ1-1; TRBD1 matches at 7 bases. V was pared by 0 bases and J by 5 bases, with 3 bases of the junction left unmatched. The length of the CDR3 is 14 residues. The CDR3 region is CASSLAGGGTEAFF. DNA of the CDR3: TGTGCCAGCAGTTTAGCAGGGGGCGGTACTGAAGCTTTCTTT.

In its sample, this clonotype was seen a few times. The chain carries TRBV10-3 and TRBJ2-1; D remains ambiguous. Deletions cut 0 bases from V and 8 bases from J, with 5 bases between. The CDR3 sequence is 12 residues long. Germline-derived CDR1 and CDR2 are ENHRY and SYGVKD. The CDR3 protein is CAISESIDEQFF. In nucleotides, the CDR3 is TGTGCCATCAGTGAGTCGATTGATGAGCAGTTCTTC.

In this sample, this clonotype turned up many times. This sequence joins TRBV4-1 and TRBJ2-1, with 7 positions matching TRBD1. The CDR3 sequence is 16 residues long. Germline-derived CDR1 and CDR2 are MGHRA and YSYEKL. V shed 0 bases and J 4 bases; nucleotides not matched to a gene: 6. As DNA, the CDR3 is TGCGCCAGCAGCCAAGAACGCGACAGGGCTTACAATGAGCAGTTCTTC. It specifies CASSQERDRAYNEQFF.

The table lists this clonotype with many counts. The V and J genes are TRBV9 and TRBJ2-5, with TRBD2 as a possible D gene (6 bases). CDR1 is SGDLS and CDR2 is YYNGEE in the germline V gene. CDR3 length: 14 residues. V gave up 3 bases and J gave up 2 bases, with 11 bases separating them. CDR3 region: CASSARLEQETQYF. CDR3 nucleotides: TGTGCCAGCAGCGCCCGACTAGAACAAGAGACCCAGTACTTC.

This clonotype showed up many times. The chain uses TRBV5-6 and TRBJ2-2; D is ambiguous. V was clipped by 5 bases and J by 7 bases, with 9 bases between them. This CDR3 is 12 amino acids long. Germline values: CDR1 SGHDT, CDR2 YYEEEE. CDR3 residues: CASSIHGGELFF. Here the CDR3 DNA reads TGTGCCAGCAGTATTCATGGCGGGGAGCTGTTTTTT.

This clonotype has ten or more counts. Relative to the germline gene, one junction end is altered; a read error may explain this. This chain uses TRBV5-1 with TRBJ1-3; 9 bases are shared with TRBD1. The CDR3 spans 13 residues. Germline CDR1 reads SGHRS; CDR2 reads YFSETQ. The CDR3 region has the DNA TGCGCCAGCAGCTCGACCCGACAGGGGGGATTAAATTTT. Translated: CASSSTRQGGLNF.

This clonotype was detected many times. The rearrangement links TRBV20-1 to TRBJ2-7; tentatively, D is TRBD1 (6 bases). CDR3 size: 13 residues. Germline CDR1 DFQATT, CDR2 SNEGSKA (reference sequence). Trimming removed 7 bases from V and 2 bases from J, with 15 bases in between. The CDR3 region has the DNA TGCAGTGTCATGGACAGCGTAACCTACGAGCAGTACTTC. Residues: CSVMDSVTYEQYF.

This clonotype was seen a handful of times. The junction departs from the called germline gene at one end, perhaps through a read error. The genes are TRBV12-3 or TRBV12-4 and TRBJ1-5; 7 bases line up with TRBD1. The CDR3 spans 14 residues. For the CDR3, the DNA is TGTGCCAGCAGCGACAGGGACGGCAATCAGCCCCAGAATTTT. It specifies CASSDRDGNQPQNF.